This entry lists 24 T cell receptor beta chains sequenced from one sample in a study of neurological immune-mediated disorders. MiXCR was run by TCRdb on the 5' RACE reads, yielding one entry per CDR3 protein. The sample has about 46,000 distinct CDR3 sequences; roughly 3.2% are singletons. The sample comprised PBMCs. These receptor sequences come from a woman in her forties or fifties with multiple sclerosis.

This clonotype has a count of ten or more. V gene TRBV6-6 combines with J gene TRBJ2-2; TRBD1 matches at 7 bases. This CDR3 is built from 14 residues. After removal of 6 bases from V and 3 bases from J, the junction contained 4 bases not matched to a gene. Germline CDR1 reads MNHNY; CDR2 reads SVGAGI (reference sequence). CDR3 nucleotide sequence: TGTGCCAGCAGCACACAGGGGTACACCGGGGAGCTGTTTTTT. Amino acid sequence: CASSTQGYTGELFF.

This clonotype has ten or more counts. V is TRBV5-8 and J is TRBJ1-1, with unresolved D. CDR3 length: 15 residues. Germline V lookup: CDR1 SGHTS, CDR2 YDEGEE. Trimming took off 6 bases at V and 4 bases at J, with 19 bases between the two ends. The CDR3 bases are TGTGCCAGCAATAACGAGGTGGTCGGTCCCACTGAAGCTTTCTTT. This codes for CASNNEVVGPTEAFF.

This clonotype has a count of ten or more. The V call is TRBV4-2, the J call TRBJ2-2; weak D call: TRBD2 (6 bases). Germline CDR1 reads LGHNA; CDR2 reads YNFKEQ. Trimming cost V 0 bases and J 7 bases, with 12 bases left between them. The CDR3 runs to 15 residues. In DNA, the CDR3 is TGTGCCAGCAGCCAAGATCAAGGGGAGGTCGGGGAGCTGTTTTTT. Translating it yields CASSQDQGEVGELFF.

In its sample, this clonotype was seen many times. This sequence joins TRBV20-1 and TRBJ1-2; TRBD1 might be the D (6 bases). The V and J ends lost 0 bases and 5 bases respectively, with 16 bases between them. Germline V gene lookup returns CDR1 DFQATT and CDR2 SNEGSKA (reference sequence). The CDR3 is 15 amino acids. The CDR3 sequence is CSAREQQGPMYGYTF. CDR3 in DNA: TGCAGTGCTAGAGAGCAACAGGGCCCAATGTATGGCTACACCTTC.

This clonotype came up many times. The chain recombines TRBV7-2 with TRBJ2-3; the match to TRBD2 covers 10 bases. The CDR3 loop spans 18 amino acids. Trimming took 4 bases from V and 4 from J; bases not matched to a gene: 14. CDR1 is SGHTA and CDR2 is FQGNSA in the germline V gene. The CDR3 loop reads CASSSWSRLAGGPDTQYF. Written as DNA, the CDR3 is TGTGCCAGCAGCTCCTGGAGTCGGTTAGCGGGAGGCCCAGATACGCAGTATTTT.

The sample holds many counts of this clonotype. The V gene is TRBV20-1, the J gene TRBJ1-5; 9 bases agree with TRBD1. CDR3 length: 14 amino acids. Germline V gene lookup returns CDR1 DFQATT and CDR2 SNEGSKA (reference sequence). J gave up 5 bases and V 7 bases, and 9 bases lay outside the gene matches. The CDR3 region is CSVTPGQGDQPQHF. The CDR3 DNA sequence: TGCAGTGTTACTCCGGGACAGGGAGATCAGCCCCAGCATTTT.

The table lists this clonotype with many counts. The gene calls are TRBV27 and TRBJ2-3; D not certain. Germline V lookup: CDR1 MNHEY, CDR2 SMNVEV (reference sequence). Trimming took off 4 bases at V and 0 bases at J, with 14 bases between the two ends. This CDR3 comprises 16 residues. CDR3 nucleotide sequence: TGTGCCAGCAGTTATAAGGGCCGCCCTAGCACAGATACGCAGTATTTT. Encoded protein: CASSYKGRPSTDTQYF.

This clonotype was detected many times. The chain has TRBV7-2 and TRBJ1-2, with D perhaps TRBD1 (6 bases). The CDR3 consists of 13 residues. Between the trimmed V and J ends, which lost 0 bases and 7 bases, there was a span of 9 bases. CDR1 is SGHTA and CDR2 is FQGNSA in the germline V gene. The CDR3 is CASSLAGAGGYTF. In DNA form, the CDR3 reads TGTGCCAGCAGCTTAGCGGGGGCCGGTGGCTACACCTTC.

This clonotype was seen ten or more times. This chain joins TRBV7-2 and TRBJ2-7, with 7 positions matching TRBD1. Per germline, CDR1 SGHTA and CDR2 FQGNSA. With 2 bases clipped from V and 4 bases from J, the junction kept 5 bases outside the gene matches. The CDR3 totals 14 residues. CDR3 region: CASSLQRGLYEQYF. In DNA, the CDR3 is TGTGCCAGCAGCTTACAAAGGGGGCTGTACGAGCAGTACTTC.

This clonotype came up many times. The chain has TRBV20-1 and TRBJ1-2; the D is unclear. CDR1 and CDR2 (germline): DFQATT, SNEGSKA (reference sequence). This CDR3 comprises 16 residues. V was trimmed by 0 bases and J by 2 bases, leaving 16 bases between them. CDR3 protein: CSARDTLGVVNYGYTF. In DNA form, the CDR3 reads TGCAGTGCTAGAGATACCCTCGGGGTTGTGAACTATGGCTACACCTTC.

The chain combines TRBV6-6 with TRBJ2-1, with a weak D call TRBD2 (5 bases). CDR1 is MNHNY, CDR2 SVGAGI, per germline (reference sequence). The CDR3 is 19 amino acids. Trimming cost V 7 bases and J 1 base, with 26 bases left between them. CDR3 loop: CASTSGGSLASPSYNEQFF. CDR3 in DNA: TGTGCCAGCACCAGTGGTGGATCGTTAGCGAGCCCTTCCTACAATGAGCAGTTCTTC.

This clonotype was seen ten or more times. The chain links TRBV10-3 to TRBJ1-3; D is uncertain. There are 15 residues in the CDR3. Germline CDR1 reads ENHRY; CDR2 reads SYGVKD. V gave up 0 bases and J gave up 0 bases, with 6 bases separating them. CDR3 residues: CAISESKSSGNTIYF. The CDR3 DNA follows: TGTGCCATCAGTGAGTCGAAGAGCTCTGGAAACACCATATATTTT.

This clonotype was detected many times. This chain joins TRBV6-5 and TRBJ2-1, with 9 bases identical to TRBD1. This CDR3 has 14 residues. J gave up 7 bases and V 7 bases, and 8 bases lay outside the gene matches. Germline loops: CDR1 MNHEY, CDR2 SVGAGI. The CDR3: CASNAGTGTNEQFF. In DNA form, the CDR3 reads TGTGCCAGCAACGCCGGGACAGGGACGAATGAGCAGTTCTTC.

In this sample, this clonotype turned up many times. The CDR3 protein is CSARARADEKLFF. CDR3 sequence (DNA): TGCAGTGCTAGGGCCAGGGCTGACGAAAAACTGTTTTTT. The genes are TRBV20-1 and TRBJ1-4; tentatively, D is TRBD1 (5 bases). The germline gives CDR1 DFQATT, CDR2 SNEGSKA (reference sequence). The CDR3 consists of 13 residues. Trimming removed 3 bases from V and 8 bases from J, with 13 bases in between.

This clonotype was recorded many times. The gene calls are TRBV10-2 and TRBJ2-1, with 9 bases identical to TRBD2. The CDR3 consists of 16 residues. Germline CDR1 and CDR2: WSHSY and SAAADI. V was pared by 6 bases and J by 7 bases, with 13 bases of the junction left unmatched. CDR3 region: CASRGGGGRAWNEQFF. CDR3 coding DNA: TGCGCCAGCAGGGGCGGGGGCGGGAGGGCCTGGAATGAGCAGTTCTTC.

In this sample, this clonotype turned up many times. The junction departs from the called germline gene at one end, perhaps through a read error. The rearrangement links TRBV3-1 to TRBJ1-5; tentatively, D is TRBD1 (6 bases). This CDR3 comprises 15 residues. Germline assignment: CDR1 LGHDT and CDR2 YNNKEL (reference sequence). The CDR3 sequence is CASSQDLGGNQPQHF. CDR3 sequence (DNA): TGTGCCAGCAGCCAAGATCTTGGGGGCAACCAGCCCCAGCATTTT.

This clonotype was seen at least ten times. The gene calls are TRBV9 and TRBJ2-7; the match to TRBD1 covers 7 bases. This CDR3 contains 17 residues. Germline assignment: CDR1 SGDLS and CDR2 YYNGEE. With 3 bases clipped from V and 2 bases from J, the junction kept 14 bases outside the gene matches. Here the CDR3 DNA reads TGTGCCAGCAGCGCGCGACAGGGTCCCCCATCCGCCTACGAGCAGTACGTC. This sequence encodes CASSARQGPPSAYEQYV.

This clonotype was seen at least ten times. V gene TRBV20-1 combines with J gene TRBJ2-5; D gene ambiguous. V lost 5 bases and J 4 bases, leaving 20 bases between the germline ends. This CDR3 contains 15 residues. The germline CDR1 and CDR2 sequences are DFQATT and SNEGSKA (reference sequence). The CDR3 sequence is CSAPTRSGRGETQYF. The CDR3 nucleotides read TGCAGTGCTCCCACTCGGTCGGGCCGAGGAGAGACCCAGTACTTC.

This clonotype was counted at least ten times. This chain joins TRBV6-5 and TRBJ1-2; D is perhaps TRBD1 (5 bases). The CDR3 covers 13 residues. Trimming shortened V by 5 bases and J by 4 bases, and 11 bases separated the two germline ends. From germline, CDR1 is MNHEY and CDR2 SVGAGI. The CDR3, as DNA: TGTGCCAGCAGTAAACAGGTGTCCTATGGCTACACCTTC. The encoded protein is CASSKQVSYGYTF.

This clonotype has a count of ten or more. The chain is built from TRBV7-2 and TRBJ2-5; TRBD1 matches 8 bases. From germline, CDR1 is SGHTA and CDR2 FQGNSA. The length of the CDR3 is 16 residues. V gave up 2 bases and J gave up 0 bases; unmatched junction bases: 5. CDR3 coding DNA: TGTGCCAGCAGCTTAATGGCAGGGGGCCACCAAGAGACCCAGTACTTC. It encodes CASSLMAGGHQETQYF.

This clonotype was recorded at least ten times. Because the CDR3's place on the DNA is in doubt, the DNA is left out and the CDR3 is given as listed by TCRdb. V is TRBV6-5 and J is TRBJ1-6. The CDR3 spans 15 amino acids, including both terminal residues. The germline V gene encodes CDR1 MNHEY and CDR2 SVGAGI. The CDR3 here is CASSSSSGYNSPLHF.

This clonotype has a count of ten or more. The V and J genes are TRBV6-6 and TRBJ2-4; 9 bases align to TRBD2. The CDR3 consists of 15 residues. Germline V gene lookup returns CDR1 MNHNY and CDR2 SVGAGI (reference sequence). V dropped 5 bases and J dropped 0; count of bases not matched to a gene: 2. CDR3 in DNA: TGTGCCAGCAGTATAGCGGGAGTAGCCAAAAACATTCAGTACTTC. Protein product: CASSIAGVAKNIQYF.

In its sample, this clonotype was seen many times. The J gene is TRBJ1-1, the V gene TRBV28, with D uncertain. This CDR3 region has 12 residues. The germline CDR1 and CDR2 sequences are MDHEN and SYDVKM. Trimming left V 5 bases short and J 6 bases short, with 10 bases between. The CDR3 sequence is CASSLRAAEAFF. The CDR3 bases are TGTGCCAGCAGTCTTAGGGCCGCTGAAGCTTTCTTT.

This clonotype showed up many times. The rearrangement uses TRBV3-1 and TRBJ1-6, with TRBD1 as a possible D gene (6 bases). This CDR3 is 13 amino acids long. CDR1 and CDR2 from the germline V gene are LGHDT and YNNKEL (reference sequence). Trimming shortened V by 3 bases and J by 10 bases, and 10 bases separated the two germline ends. CDR3: CASSHPGDSPLHF. The CDR3 DNA sequence: TGTGCCAGCAGCCATCCAGGGGACTCACCCCTCCACTTT.